Below are 23 T cell receptor beta chains sequenced from a single sample in a study of blood T cells in healthy people across ages. A second about 7 to 12 cycle PCR used barcoded and J-beta primers. Via MiXCR, TCRdb re-called the 5' RACE reads, giving one row per CDR3 protein. The sample contains 700,000 or so distinct CDR3 sequences, roughly two fifths of which appear only once. Sequenced sample: blood. All receptors derive from a man older than 75 in good health.

J is TRBJ1-1 and V is TRBV7-9; 8 nucleotides align to TRBD1. CDR1 is SEHNR, CDR2 FQNEAQ, per germline (reference sequence). V gave up 6 bases and J gave up 6 bases; unmatched junction bases: 12. The CDR3 is 15 amino acids. This CDR3 reads CASRAVPTGASEAFF. CDR3 nucleotide sequence: TGTGCCAGCAGGGCAGTCCCGACAGGGGCGTCTGAAGCTTTCTTT.

The sample holds one count of this clonotype. The chain employs TRBV6-1 and TRBJ1-5; D remains ambiguous. The V gene's germline CDR1 is MNHNS and CDR2 SASEGT. The CDR3 is made up of 15 amino acids. V lost 2 bases, J lost 4 bases, and 12 bases lay in between. The CDR3: CASSETRSPNQPQHF. DNA of the CDR3: TGTGCCAGCAGTGAAACCAGAAGTCCAAATCAGCCCCAGCATTTT.

The chain carries TRBV29-1 and TRBJ2-1; D is unresolved. The CDR3 length is 11 residues. The V gene's germline CDR1 is SQVTM and CDR2 ANQGSEA. V was shortened by 3 bases and J by 8 bases, with 8 bases between the two germline ends. The CDR3 nucleotides read TGCAGCGTTGAGTCCTCCGATGAGCAGTTCTTC. Residues: CSVESSDEQFF.

The table lists this clonotype with a count of one. This clone may be a read error of a much larger clone one base away. The chain combines TRBV7-2 with TRBJ2-3, with D perhaps being TRBD1 or TRBD2 (7 bases each). Germline V lookup: CDR1 SGHTA, CDR2 FQGNSA. The CDR3 spans 14 residues. The CDR3 nucleotides are TGTGCCAGCAGCCCATTGGGGGGGACAGATGCGCAGTATTTT. Translation gives CASSPLGGTDAQYF.

This clonotype has only a few counts. The V and J genes are TRBV20-1 and TRBJ2-1, with D perhaps assigned TRBD1 or TRBD2 (6 bases each). There are 13 residues in the CDR3. Germline CDR1 reads DFQATT; CDR2 reads SNEGSKA (reference sequence). V was clipped by 4 bases and J by 3 bases, with 10 bases between them. The CDR3 here is CSATRGDYNEQFF. CDR3 coding DNA: TGCAGTGCTACTAGGGGGGACTACAATGAGCAGTTCTTC.

This chain joins TRBV20-1 and TRBJ2-3; D gene unclear. There are 13 residues in the CDR3. The V end lost 6 bases, the J end lost 1 base, and 11 bases lay between the germline ends. The germline gives CDR1 DFQATT, CDR2 SNEGSKA (reference sequence). Here the CDR3 reads CSAGRGGTDTQYF. The CDR3 DNA reads TGCAGTGCCGGGCGTGGGGGCACAGATACGCAGTATTTT.

This sequence joins TRBV21-1 and TRBJ2-1; the table's D call of TRBD1 was not tested on the DNA. TRBV21-1 is described as a pseudogene. The CDR3 length is 17 residues. The CDR3: CASSMCLRGDNYNEQFF. DNA for the CDR3: TGTGCCAGCAGCATGTGTCTGAGGGGGGATAACTACAATGAGCAGTTCTTC.

The DNA of the CDR3 is TGTGCCAGCAGCTTGGATGAAGCTGGGGCCAACGTCCTGACTTTC. Residues: CASSLDEAGANVLTF. The genes are TRBV7-9 and TRBJ2-6; no firm D call. The length of the CDR3 is 15 residues. V was shortened by 3 bases and J by 2 bases, with 8 bases between the two germline ends. From germline, CDR1 is SEHNR and CDR2 FQNEAQ (reference sequence). Filled out from reference TRBV7-9 and TRBJ2-6, the complete variable domain reads DTGVSQNPRHKITKRGQNVTFRCDPISEHNRLYWYRQTLGQGPEFLTYFQNEAQLEKSRLLSDRFSAERPKGSFSTLEIQRTEQGDSAMYLCASSLDEAGANVLTFGAGSRLTVL.

This clonotype was observed a single time. This chain joins TRBV12-3 or TRBV12-4 and TRBJ2-2; 9 nucleotides align to TRBD1. This CDR3 is built from 16 residues. Unmatched junction bases numbered 8, after V lost 5 bases and J lost 4 bases. Here the CDR3 reads CASSPQGTGRTGELFF. CDR3 coding DNA: TGTGCCAGCAGTCCACAAGGGACAGGGCGCACCGGGGAGCTGTTTTTT.

V usage is TRBV11-2 and J usage is TRBJ2-1; TRBD2 matches 7 bases. Trimming removed 7 bases from V and 5 bases from J; junction bases left unmatched: 8. Per the germline V gene, CDR1 is SGHAT and CDR2 is FQNNGV. CDR3 length: 14 amino acids. The CDR3 loop reads CASTARGRDNEQFF. CDR3 nucleotides: TGTGCCAGCACCGCGCGCGGGAGAGACAATGAGCAGTTCTTC.

The V and J genes are TRBV6-6 and TRBJ2-7; 10 nucleotides match TRBD1. Germline V gene sequence: CDR1 MNHNY, CDR2 SVGAGI (reference sequence). The CDR3 has 14 amino acids. The V and J ends lost 9 bases and 2 bases, in that order; junction bases with no gene match: 7. Here the CDR3 reads CASYPGQGTYEQYF. The CDR3 nucleotides read TGTGCCAGTTACCCGGGACAGGGGACCTACGAGCAGTACTTC.

This clonotype was detected only a few times. The gene calls are TRBV10-1 and TRBJ1-2, with D unresolved. V lost 2 bases and J lost 6, with 10 bases in between. The CDR3 runs to 13 residues. In germline, CDR1 is WNHNN, CDR2 SYGVQD (reference sequence). DNA for the CDR3: TGCGCCAGCAGTGAGACGGCAGACCATGGCTACACCTTC. Translating gives CASSETADHGYTF.

This clonotype was detected a few times. V usage is TRBV3-1 and J usage is TRBJ2-3; D may be TRBD1 (6 bases). CDR1 is LGHDT and CDR2 is YNNKEL in the germline V gene (reference sequence). The V end lost 1 base, the J end lost 6 bases, and 14 bases lay between the germline ends. CDR3 size: 15 residues. The CDR3 is CASSQALPGADTQYF. CDR3 nucleotides: TGTGCCAGCAGCCAAGCGTTGCCAGGGGCGGATACGCAGTATTTT.

The chain employs TRBV7-2 and TRBJ2-7; unclear D gene. In germline, CDR1 is SGHTA, CDR2 FQGNSA. This CDR3 has 14 residues. V was cut by 4 bases and J by 1 base, with 11 bases left in between. The CDR3 here is CASSSPTGSYEQYF. DNA for the CDR3: TGTGCCAGCAGCTCCCCGACCGGTTCCTACGAGCAGTACTTC.

The chain couples TRBV13 to TRBJ2-7; D perhaps matches TRBD1 (5 bases). Trimming removed 5 bases from V and 5 bases from J, with 19 bases in between. The CDR3 runs to 15 residues. Germline lookup yields CDR1 PRHDT and CDR2 FYEKMQ (reference sequence). CDR3 nucleotide sequence: TGTGCCAGCAGCACCTACGGTGCCAGGGTGAACGAGCAGTACTTC. Translation gives CASSTYGARVNEQYF. The full variable domain, its missing parts supplied by reference TRBV13 and TRBJ2-7, is AAGVIQSPRHLIKEKRETATLKCYPIPRHDTVYWYQQGPGQDPQFLISFYEKMQSDKGSIPDRFSAQQFSDYHSELNMSSLELGDSALYFCASSTYGARVNEQYFGPGTRLTVT.

This clonotype was counted a few times. The chain is built from TRBV27 and TRBJ2-7; perhaps TRBD2 as D (5 bases). V was cut by 0 bases and J by 3 bases, with 9 bases left in between. The germline CDR1 and CDR2 sequences are MNHEY and SMNVEV (reference sequence). The CDR3 has 14 residues. The CDR3 protein is CASSLSPEGYEQYF. The CDR3 region has the DNA TGTGCCAGCAGTTTATCACCAGAGGGCTACGAGCAGTACTTC.

Worth noting for this clonotype: At one end, the junction sequence differs from germline, possibly due to a read error. The gene calls are TRBV6-1 and TRBJ1-4; D not resolved. Germline values: CDR1 MNHNS, CDR2 SASEGT. The CDR3 contains 16 residues. This chain's CDR3 is CASSEIRTSTSEKLFF. CDR3 bases: TGTGCCAGCAGTGAGATAAGAACCTCAACTAGTGAAAAACTGTTTTTT.

J is TRBJ1-1 and V is TRBV20-1; D is perhaps TRBD1 (5 bases). The CDR3 is 15 amino acids. Germline V gene lookup returns CDR1 DFQATT and CDR2 SNEGSKA (reference sequence). Trimming stripped 3 bases from V and 1 base from J, with 15 bases between. The CDR3 loop reads CSARAIGGANTEAFF. The CDR3 DNA reads TGCAGTGCTAGGGCTATCGGGGGTGCGAACACTGAAGCTTTCTTT.

On this clonotype itself: At one end, the junction sequence differs from germline, possibly due to a read error. The chain is built from TRBV7-3 and TRBJ2-4, with unresolved D. TRBJ2-7 matches the DNA end more closely, so the J call is doubtful. Germline V gene lookup returns CDR1 SGHTA and CDR2 FQGTGA. The length of the CDR3 is 15 residues. The CDR3 sequence is CASGLSPAKSYEQYF. The CDR3, as DNA: TGTGCCAGCGGCTTAAGCCCAGCGAAATCCTACGAGCAGTACTTC.

The rearrangement joins TRBV18 to TRBJ2-3; 7 bases match TRBD2. V trimming: 1 base; J trimming: 2 bases; junction bases outside the gene matches: 9. The CDR3 extends over 17 amino acids. CDR1 KGHSH and CDR2 LQKENI come from the germline V gene. In DNA, the CDR3 is TGTGCCAGCTCACCACGGTTTGCTAGCGGAGACACAGATACGCAGTATTTT. This encodes CASSPRFASGDTDTQYF.

The chain has TRBV6-2 or TRBV6-3 and TRBJ2-2, with D unresolved. V lost 6 bases to trimming and J lost 6 bases, with 8 bases between them. Germline CDR1 and CDR2: MNHEY and SVGEGT. This CDR3 spans 12 amino acids. CDR3 nucleotide sequence: TGTGCCAGCAGCCAATCTGCCGGGGAGCTGTTTTTT. Protein product: CASSQSAGELFF.

This chain joins TRBV2 and TRBJ1-5, with no clear D. V was trimmed by 1 base and J by 3 bases, leaving 7 bases between them. Germline lookup yields CDR1 SNHLY and CDR2 FYNNEI. The CDR3 spans 14 residues. CDR3 sequence reads: CASSEDSLNQPQHF. As DNA, the CDR3 is TGTGCCAGCAGTGAAGACAGCCTCAATCAGCCCCAGCATTTT.

The chain has TRBV27 and TRBJ1-2; 7 nucleotides align to TRBD1. This CDR3 has 13 residues. Trimming at V came to 7 bases and at J to 5 bases, leaving 7 bases not matched to a gene. Germline V gene lookup returns CDR1 MNHEY and CDR2 SMNVEV (reference sequence). In nucleotides, the CDR3 is TGTGCCAGCAAGCGAGACAGGGCGTATGGCTACACCTTC. This codes for CASKRDRAYGYTF.